This T cell receptor beta chain was profiled in a study of blood T cell repertoires in COVID-19 (TCRdb year 2020). The study in broad terms: Samples covering the acute and convalescent phases of COVID-19 were provided by collaborators in the United States, Italy and Spain. A freely available public database, intended as a resource for researchers studying the immune response to SARS-CoV-2, is where the repertoires were released. Where available, HLA class I and class II types were obtained from metadata supplied by the sample provider rather than from assay-based typing. The prospective study material was composed of cDNA or gDNA derived from T cells, B-cell-depleted T cells, or PBMCs. Deeply sampled blood TCRbeta repertoires from subjects exposed to, actively infected with, or recovered from COVID-19 were included in the dataset. The sample metadata nearly always contained a de-identified subject ID, COVID-19 status, age in years and sex. Samples came from the ongoing ImmuneRACE study (first 160 participants) plus 1,254 subjects from 6 global collaborators.

Enrolling through a virtual design, the prospective study's participants ranged in age from roughly 18 to 90 years and lived across 24 United States geographic areas. In the prospective study, cohorts were assigned on the basis of participant-reported clinical history obtained from a screening survey and a study questionnaire. For ImmuneRACE Cohort 3, a participant was defined as recovered based on two consecutive negative NP/OP PCR tests, clearance by a healthcare professional, or resolution of symptoms. In the prospective study, mobile phlebotomists collected whole blood, serum and a nasopharyngeal or oropharyngeal swab from each participant. Over a 2-month period, participants in the prospective study had the option of providing additional blood draws and questionnaires. Blood samples from the prospective study were shipped frozen or at room temperature prior to DNA extraction. The CDR3, cysteine through phenylalanine, is 16 amino acids long. Just the 48-base CDR3 DNA is kept, in frame starting at base 1.

As for this clone: It lacks a known antigen. No base qualities exist here, and no much larger clone lies one base off it.

Study-wide findings and limitations: Clinical and demographic metadata were provided uncurated, with the amount varying by source and participant.

TCRbeta CDR3 regions were amplified from genomic DNA by means of the immunoSEQ Assay, a bias-controlled multiplex PCR. Under the source paper's analysis protocol: Nucleated cell counts per sample were estimated from amplification of reference gene primers within the assay. Sequence reads were collapsed and filtered to measure the absolute abundance of every unique TCRbeta CDR3 rearrangement. Productive Simpson clonality was computed per sample as the square root of Simpson's diversity index over productive rearrangements. The clones in this table, taken by TCRdb from immuneACCESS, are in-frame only. Not every clone is retained; where verified, under half of the shortfall comes from an unresolved V gene, and the cause of the rest is unknown. D and trimming come from the DNA, and the V and J calls and clone size come from that table. Here the sample has about 210,000 clones; roughly 90% occur a single time. The ten largest clones take up 6.5% to 9.5% of the sample.

The chain links TRBV21-1 with TRBJ1-2; the DNA was not compared with TRBD1, the D call given in the table. TRBV21-1 is recorded as a pseudogene. Material for sequencing was PBMCs or T cells enriched from blood (not recorded which). This clonotype was sampled from a woman aged 18-30 years who had recovered from COVID-19. The DNA sequence is TGTGCCAGCAGCAACCCCCGGGTATGGGGGCAAAATGGCTACACCTTC. Its coded protein is CASSNPRVWGQNGYTF.